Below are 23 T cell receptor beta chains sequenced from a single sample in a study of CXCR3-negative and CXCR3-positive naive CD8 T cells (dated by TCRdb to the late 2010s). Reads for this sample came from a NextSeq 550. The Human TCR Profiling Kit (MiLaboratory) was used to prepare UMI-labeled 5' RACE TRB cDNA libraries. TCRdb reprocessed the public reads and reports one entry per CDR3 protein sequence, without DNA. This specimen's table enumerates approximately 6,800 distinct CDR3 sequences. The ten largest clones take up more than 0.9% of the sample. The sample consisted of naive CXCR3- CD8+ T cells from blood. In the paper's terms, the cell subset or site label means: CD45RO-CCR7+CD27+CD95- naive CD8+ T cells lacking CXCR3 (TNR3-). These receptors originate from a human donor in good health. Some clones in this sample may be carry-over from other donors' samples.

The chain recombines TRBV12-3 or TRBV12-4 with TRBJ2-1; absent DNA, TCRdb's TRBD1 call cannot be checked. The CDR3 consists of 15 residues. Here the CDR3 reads CASSHLGTGYNEQFF.

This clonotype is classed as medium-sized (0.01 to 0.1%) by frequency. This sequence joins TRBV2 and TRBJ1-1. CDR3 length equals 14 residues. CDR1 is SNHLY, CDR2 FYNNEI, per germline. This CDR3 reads CASSIQERSTEAFF.

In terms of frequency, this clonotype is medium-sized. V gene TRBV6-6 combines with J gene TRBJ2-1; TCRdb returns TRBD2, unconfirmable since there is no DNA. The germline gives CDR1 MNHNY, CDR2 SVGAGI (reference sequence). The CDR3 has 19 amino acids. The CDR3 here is CASSYRRAGDIVSYNEQFF.

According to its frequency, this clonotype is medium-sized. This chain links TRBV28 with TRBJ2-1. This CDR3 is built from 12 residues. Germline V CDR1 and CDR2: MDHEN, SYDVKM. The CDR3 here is CATAGLINEQFF.

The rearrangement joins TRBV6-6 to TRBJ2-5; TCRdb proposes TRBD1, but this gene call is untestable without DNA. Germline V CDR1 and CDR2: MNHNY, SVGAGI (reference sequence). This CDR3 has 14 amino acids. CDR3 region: CASNPGGVEETQYF.

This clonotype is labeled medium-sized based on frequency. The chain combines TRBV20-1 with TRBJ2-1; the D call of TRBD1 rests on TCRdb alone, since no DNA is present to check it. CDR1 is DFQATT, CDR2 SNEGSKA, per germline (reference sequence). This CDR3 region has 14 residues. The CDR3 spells CSAPGPHAYNEQFF.

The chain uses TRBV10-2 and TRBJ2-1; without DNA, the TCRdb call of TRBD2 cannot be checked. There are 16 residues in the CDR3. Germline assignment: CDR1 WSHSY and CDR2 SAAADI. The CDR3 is CASSEAGGPPYNEQFF.

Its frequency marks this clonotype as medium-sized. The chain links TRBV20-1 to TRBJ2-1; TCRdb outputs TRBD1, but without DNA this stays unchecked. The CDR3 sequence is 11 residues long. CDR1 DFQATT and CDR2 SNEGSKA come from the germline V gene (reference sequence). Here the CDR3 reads CGTDIYNEQFF.

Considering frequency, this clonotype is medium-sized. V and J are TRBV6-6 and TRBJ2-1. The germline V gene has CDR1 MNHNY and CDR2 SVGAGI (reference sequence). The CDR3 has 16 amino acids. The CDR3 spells CASSRSLQGSYNEQFF.

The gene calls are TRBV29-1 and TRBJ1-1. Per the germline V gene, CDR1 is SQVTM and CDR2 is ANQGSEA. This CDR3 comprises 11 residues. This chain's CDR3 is CSVEKNTEAFF.

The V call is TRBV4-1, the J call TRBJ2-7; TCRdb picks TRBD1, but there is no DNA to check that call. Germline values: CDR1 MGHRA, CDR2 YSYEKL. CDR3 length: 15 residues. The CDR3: CASRSDSTLQVEQYF.

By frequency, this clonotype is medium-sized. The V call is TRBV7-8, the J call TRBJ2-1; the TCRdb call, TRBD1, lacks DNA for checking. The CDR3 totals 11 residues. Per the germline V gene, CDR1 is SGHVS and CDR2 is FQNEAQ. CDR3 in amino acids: CASSLGAGQFF.

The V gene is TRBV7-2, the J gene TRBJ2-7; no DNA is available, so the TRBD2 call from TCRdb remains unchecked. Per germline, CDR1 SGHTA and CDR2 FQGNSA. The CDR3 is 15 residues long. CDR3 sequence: CASSLAGSGDYEQYF.

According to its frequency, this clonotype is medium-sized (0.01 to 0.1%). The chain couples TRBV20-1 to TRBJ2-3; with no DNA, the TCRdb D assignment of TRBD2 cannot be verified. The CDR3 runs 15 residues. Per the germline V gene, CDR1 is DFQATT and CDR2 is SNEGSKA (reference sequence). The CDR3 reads CSARVAGGSTDTQYF.

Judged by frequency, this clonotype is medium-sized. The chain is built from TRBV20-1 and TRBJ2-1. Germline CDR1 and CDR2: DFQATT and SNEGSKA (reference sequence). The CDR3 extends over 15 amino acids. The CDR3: CSARHDMSSYNEQFF.

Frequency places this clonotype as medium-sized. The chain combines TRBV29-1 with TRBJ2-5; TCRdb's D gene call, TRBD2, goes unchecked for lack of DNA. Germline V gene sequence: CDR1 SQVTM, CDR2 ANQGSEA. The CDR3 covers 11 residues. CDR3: CSVEDRTVPSF.

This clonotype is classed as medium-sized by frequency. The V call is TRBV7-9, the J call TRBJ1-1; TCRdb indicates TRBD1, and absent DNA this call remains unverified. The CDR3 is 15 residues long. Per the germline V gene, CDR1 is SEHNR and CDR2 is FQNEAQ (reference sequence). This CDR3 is CASSLLETGNTEAFF.

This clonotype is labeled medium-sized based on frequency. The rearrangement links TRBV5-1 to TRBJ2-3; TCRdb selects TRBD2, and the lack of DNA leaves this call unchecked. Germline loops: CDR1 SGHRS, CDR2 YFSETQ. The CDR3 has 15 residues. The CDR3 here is CASSGLAGVSDTQYF.

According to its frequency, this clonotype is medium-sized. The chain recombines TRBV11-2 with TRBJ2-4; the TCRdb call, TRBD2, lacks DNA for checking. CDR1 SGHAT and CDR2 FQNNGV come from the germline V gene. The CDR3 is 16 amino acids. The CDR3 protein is CASSFGREYGKNIQYF.

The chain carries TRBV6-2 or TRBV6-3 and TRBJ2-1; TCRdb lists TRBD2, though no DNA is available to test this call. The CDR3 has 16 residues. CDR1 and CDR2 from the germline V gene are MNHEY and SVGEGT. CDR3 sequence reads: CASRAGGVSTYNEQFF.

CDR3 region: CASSQVGSSYEQYF. The chain uses TRBV4-1 and TRBJ2-7. Germline V lookup: CDR1 MGHRA, CDR2 YSYEKL. This CDR3 comprises 14 residues.

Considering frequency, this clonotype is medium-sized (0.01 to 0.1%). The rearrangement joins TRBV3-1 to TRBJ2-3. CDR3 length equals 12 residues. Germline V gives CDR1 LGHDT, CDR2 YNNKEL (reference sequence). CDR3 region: CASSQGPDTQYF.

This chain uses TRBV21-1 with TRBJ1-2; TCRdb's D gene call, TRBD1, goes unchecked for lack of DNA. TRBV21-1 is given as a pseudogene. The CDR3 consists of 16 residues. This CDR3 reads CASSKAHRGDYYGYTF.